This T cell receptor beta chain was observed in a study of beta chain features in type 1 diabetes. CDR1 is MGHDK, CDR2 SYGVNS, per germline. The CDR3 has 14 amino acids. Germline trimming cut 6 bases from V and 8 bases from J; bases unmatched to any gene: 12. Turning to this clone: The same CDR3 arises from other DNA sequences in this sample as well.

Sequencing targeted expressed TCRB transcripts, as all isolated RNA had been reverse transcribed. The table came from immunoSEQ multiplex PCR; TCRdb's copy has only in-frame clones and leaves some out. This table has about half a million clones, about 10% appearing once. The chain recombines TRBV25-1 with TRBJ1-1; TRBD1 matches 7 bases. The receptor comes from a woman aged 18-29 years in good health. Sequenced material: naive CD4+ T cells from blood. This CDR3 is CASSLQGRGREAFF. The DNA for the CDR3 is TGTGCCAGCAGCCTACAGGGGCGAGGTAGGGAAGCTTTCTTT.